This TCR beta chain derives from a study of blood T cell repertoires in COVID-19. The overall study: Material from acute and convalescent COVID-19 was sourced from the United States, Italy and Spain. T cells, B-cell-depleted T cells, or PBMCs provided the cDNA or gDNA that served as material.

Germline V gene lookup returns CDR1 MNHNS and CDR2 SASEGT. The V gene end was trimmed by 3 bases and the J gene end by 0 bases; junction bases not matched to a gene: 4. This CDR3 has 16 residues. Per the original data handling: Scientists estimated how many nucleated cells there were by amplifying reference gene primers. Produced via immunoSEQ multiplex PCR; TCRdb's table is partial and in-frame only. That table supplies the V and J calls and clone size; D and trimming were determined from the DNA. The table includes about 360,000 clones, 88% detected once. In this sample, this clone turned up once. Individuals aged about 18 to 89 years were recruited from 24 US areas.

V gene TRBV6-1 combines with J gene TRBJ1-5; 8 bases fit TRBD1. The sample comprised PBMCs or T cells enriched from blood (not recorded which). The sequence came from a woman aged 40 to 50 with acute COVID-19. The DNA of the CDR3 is TGTGCCAGCAGTGAGGTCAGGGGGCCTAGCAATCAGCCCCAGCATTTT. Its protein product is CASSEVRGPSNQPQHF.